This is a list of T cell receptor beta chains from one sample in a study of blood T cell repertoires in COVID-19. Only in-frame clones appear in the TCRdb table, and some are missing; sequencing was by immunoSEQ multiplex PCR. The table records about 160,000 clones, 80% to 95% of them present only once. The sequencing sample was made of peripheral blood. The receptors here all came from a man aged 30-40 years with COVID-19, enrolled during active disease. Each CDR3 is given without its conserved first and last residue. The size field is filled for only some rows; it gives once, few, many or a size class.

TRBJ2-7,TRBV10-1,-,ASSEGGGPTVGYEQY
TRBJ1-4,TRBV29-1,-,SVESGGGKLF
TRBJ1-2,TRBV6-5,-,ASSYSAGSHYGYT
TRBJ2-5,TRBV4-2,-,ASSQGSGFGETQY
TRBJ1-5,TRBV4-1,-,ASSQAGNQPQH
TRBJ2-2,TRBV12-1,few,ASSPADRTNTGELF
TRBJ2-2,TRBV4-3,once,ASSQGTVNTGELF
TRBJ1-1,TRBV5-1,-,ASSTGTKNTEAF
TRBJ2-2,TRBV7-2,-,ASSHSGGAPGELF
TRBJ1-5,TRBV11-2,few,ASSLGSPGLGQPQH
TRBJ1-6,TRBV5-4,-,ASNAGGQFNNSPLH
TRBJ2-1,TRBV12-3/TRBV12-4,-,ASSSSAYNEQF
TRBJ2-5,TRBV6-4,-,ASSESAGSQETQY
TRBJ1-5,TRBV29-1,-,SVGRSGQPQH
TRBJ1-1,TRBV6-1,few,ASSELGQGKGAF
TRBJ1-1,TRBV2,-,ASKDRRTEAF
TRBJ1-3,TRBV5-4,-,ASSLVAGNTIY
TRBJ1-5,TRBV4-3,-,ASSQDNRANQPQH
TRBJ2-7,TRBV11-2,-,ASSLGQGGYEQY
TRBJ1-2,TRBV7-2,-,ASSLAEGAEYGYT
TRBJ1-5,TRBV20-1,few,SASQGPGGQPQH
TRBJ2-7,TRBV7-3,-,ASSLMGRTDTTYYEQY
TRBJ1-1,TRBV19,-,ASTPTGQMNTEAF
TRBJ2-1,TRBV19,-,ASPLRQGRNEQF
TRBJ2-1,TRBV6-6,-,ASTADGTYNEQF
TRBJ2-7,TRBV19,-,ASSIDQGLAREQY
TRBJ2-2,TRBV7-3,-,ASSPQGFNTGELF
TRBJ1-5,TRBV5-3,few,ARSWSGAHQPQH
TRBJ2-7,TRBV6-5,-,ASRGLAGGYEQY
TRBJ1-6,TRBV6-5,-,ASSYSNNYNSPLH
TRBJ2-5,TRBV9,-,ASSGPRSWETQY
TRBJ2-7,TRBV5-1,-,ASSPSRSLTYEQY
TRBJ2-7,TRBV4-3,-,ASSQDYAVNSYEQY
TRBJ1-5,TRBV30,-,AWSVLGLHQPQH
TRBJ2-7,TRBV19,-,ASSITARYEQY
TRBJ2-1,TRBV9,-,ASSVGGESVEQF
TRBJ1-2,TRBV7-9,-,ASSHDPGNT
TRBJ1-6,TRBV11-1,-,ASSRGTPNNSPLH
TRBJ2-7,TRBV28,-,ASHVRGSSYEQY
TRBJ1-1,TRBV7-9,once,ASSFAGNTEAF
TRBJ1-4,TRBV3-1/TRBV3-2,-,ASSQVVGQGATVGTNEKLF
TRBJ2-5,TRBV13,once,ASSLPSSGPETQY
TRBJ2-2,TRBV6-2/TRBV6-3,-,ASSSGLGRSGELF
TRBJ2-7,TRBV4-2,-,ASSQDRQGSSYEQY
TRBJ1-4,TRBV3-1/TRBV3-2,-,ASSHRTGYSNEKLF
TRBJ1-2,TRBV9,-,ASSVGGRGLGYT
TRBJ2-2,TRBV19,-,ASRGQSNTGELF
TRBJ1-3,TRBV19,-,ASSNDRVGNTIY